Below are 10 T cell receptor beta chains sequenced from a single sample in a study of shared clonotypes between healthy human individuals. Method: immunoSEQ multiplex PCR; TCRdb's copy keeps in-frame clones and lacks some. The sample lists hundreds of thousands of clones; approximately 96% were seen once. The material sequenced was memory CD8+ T cells sorted from blood. The sample's subset: CD45RO+ cells pooled with CCR7-negative TemRA cells. These TCRs come from a young man in good health.

A note on this clone: The junction departs from germline at one end; a sequencing error may be responsible. This chain links TRBV6-6 with TRBJ1-2; TRBD1 is a possible D gene (5 bases). This CDR3 is built from 13 residues. Germline assignment: CDR1 MNHNY and CDR2 SVGAGI (reference sequence). CDR3 region: CASTYSGTSGYTF. The CDR3 DNA follows: TGTGCCAGCACTTACTCCGGGACTAGTGGCTACACCTTC.

This clone was seen only once. This rearrangement joins TRBV2 to TRBJ2-1, with unresolved D. Germline V gene sequence: CDR1 SNHLY, CDR2 FYNNEI. The ends were cut back, 4 bases at V and 0 bases at J, with 13 bases in the middle. The CDR3 totals 16 residues. In DNA form, the CDR3 reads TGTGCCAGCAGTGGTGGAGCGCAGCTCTCCTACAATGAGCAGTTCTTC. It encodes CASSGGAQLSYNEQFF.

The rearrangement uses TRBV2 and TRBJ2-7, with TRBD2 matching over 14 bases. V shed 3 bases and J 4 bases; nucleotides not matched to a gene: 11. Germline V gives CDR1 SNHLY, CDR2 FYNNEI. CDR3 length equals 18 residues. CDR3: CASSDGLAGGNYQYEQYF. In DNA form, the CDR3 reads TGTGCCAGCAGTGACGGACTAGCGGGAGGAAATTACCAGTACGAGCAGTACTTC.

The chain is built from TRBV2 and TRBJ2-1; no reliable D call. CDR1 and CDR2 (germline): SNHLY, FYNNEI. The CDR3 totals 14 residues. The V end was cut by 0 bases, the J end by 7 bases, with 10 bases between. CDR3 bases: TGTGCCAGCAGTGAAGCGAAAGTGGGGAATGAGCAGTTCTTC. The encoded protein is CASSEAKVGNEQFF.

This sequence joins TRBV30 and TRBJ2-2; possible D gene TRBD1, 5 bases. V lost 4 bases and J lost 0, with 9 bases in between. Germline V gene data show CDR1 as GTSNPN and CDR2 as SVGIG (reference sequence). The CDR3 runs 14 residues. The CDR3 sequence: CAWKGLPNTGELFF. In DNA, the CDR3 is TGTGCCTGGAAGGGGCTCCCGAACACCGGGGAGCTGTTTTTT.

The rearrangement uses TRBV30 and TRBJ1-2, with a weak D call TRBD1 (5 bases). Trimming removed 5 bases at V and 3 bases at J, with 16 bases between. CDR1 is GTSNPN, CDR2 SVGIG, per germline (reference sequence). This CDR3 is built from 14 residues. CDR3 in DNA: TGTGCCTGGGGCAGGGTCTTCCCCCACTATGGCTACACCTTC. Its protein is CAWGRVFPHYGYTF. Variable domain in full (rest from reference TRBV30 and TRBJ1-2): SQTIHQWPATLVQPVGSPLSLECTVEGTSNPNLYWYRQAAGRGLQLLFYSVGIGQISSEVPQNLSASRPQDRQFILSSKKLLLSDSGFYLCAWGRVFPHYGYTFGSGTRLTVV.

The V call is TRBV18, the J call TRBJ1-1; tentative D call: TRBD1 (6 bases). The CDR3 loop spans 14 amino acids. From germline, CDR1 is KGHSH and CDR2 LQKENI. Trimming pared 2 bases from V and 5 bases from J, leaving 12 bases between. Here the CDR3 DNA reads TGTGCCAGCTCACCAGTTGGCAGGGGAACTGAAGCTTTCTTT. The encoded protein is CASSPVGRGTEAFF.

This chain connects TRBV25-1 to TRBJ2-3; D possibly corresponds to TRBD1 (5 bases). Between the trimmed V and J ends, which lost 2 bases and 1 base, there was a span of 10 bases. The germline V gene encodes CDR1 MGHDK and CDR2 SYGVNS. The CDR3 is 15 amino acids. The CDR3 spells CASSERGLRTDTQYF. The CDR3 bases are TGTGCCAGCAGTGAAAGGGGTTTACGCACAGATACGCAGTATTTT.

This rearrangement joins TRBV5-1 to TRBJ2-3; 7 nucleotides match TRBD1. The CDR3 spans 15 residues. Trimming at V came to 8 bases and at J to 0 bases, leaving 9 bases not matched to a gene. Germline loops: CDR1 SGHRS, CDR2 YFSETQ. CDR3 in DNA: TGCGCCAGGCTTAATGACAGGGCTAGCACAGATACGCAGTATTTT. This gives the protein CARLNDRASTDTQYF.

The chain recombines TRBV30 with TRBJ2-5; D may be TRBD2 (7 bases). This CDR3 spans 13 amino acids. Germline V lookup: CDR1 GTSNPN, CDR2 SVGIG (reference sequence). The ends were cut back, 2 bases at V and 5 bases at J, with 12 bases in the middle. The CDR3 nucleotides read TGTGCCTGGAGTCGGGGGGCAGGGGAGACCCAGTACTTC. This encodes CAWSRGAGETQYF. The entire variable domain, with the rest obtained from reference TRBV30 and TRBJ2-5, is as follows: SQTIHQWPATLVQPVGSPLSLECTVEGTSNPNLYWYRQAAGRGLQLLFYSVGIGQISSEVPQNLSASRPQDRQFILSSKKLLLSDSGFYLCAWSRGAGETQYFGPGTRLLVL.